The source of this T cell receptor beta chain is a study of T-cell reconstitution after alpha-beta-depleted transplantation in children. This clonotype was detected a few times. Construction of the TCRbeta library involved unique molecular identifiers. TCRdb itself ran the PCR reads through MiXCR, one entry per CDR3 protein. The sample shows roughly 590,000 distinct CDR3 sequences, 15% to 20% of them seen only once. This receptor was identified in a human donor who donated a stem cell graft to a child with acute myeloid leukemia. The source was PBMCs from the stem cell graft donor, collected from the stem cell graft.

CDR3 nucleotide sequence: TGCAGTGCTAGTCCATCACAGGGGCACACCTTC. The encoded protein is CSASPSQGHTF. J is TRBJ1-2 and V is TRBV20-1; 7 positions agree with TRBD1. The CDR3 extends over 11 amino acids. Trimming cost V 3 bases and J 12 bases; bases outside gene matches: 7. The V gene's germline CDR1 is DFQATT and CDR2 SNEGSKA (reference sequence).